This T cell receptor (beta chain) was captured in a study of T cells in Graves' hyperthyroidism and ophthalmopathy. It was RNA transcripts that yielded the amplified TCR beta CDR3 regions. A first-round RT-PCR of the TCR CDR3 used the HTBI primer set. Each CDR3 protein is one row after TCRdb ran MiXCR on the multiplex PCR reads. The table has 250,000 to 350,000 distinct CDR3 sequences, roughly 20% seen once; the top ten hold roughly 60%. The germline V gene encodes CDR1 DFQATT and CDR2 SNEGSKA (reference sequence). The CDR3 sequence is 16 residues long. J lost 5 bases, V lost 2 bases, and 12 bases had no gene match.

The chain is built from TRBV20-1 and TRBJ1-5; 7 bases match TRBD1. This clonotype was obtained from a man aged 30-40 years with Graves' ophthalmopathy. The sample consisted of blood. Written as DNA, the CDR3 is TGCAGTGCTAGAACCCAACGGCAGGGGGGCTATCAGCCCCAGCATTTT. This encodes CSARTQRQGGYQPQHF.